The 19 T cell receptor beta chains in this list originate from one sample, sequenced in a study of blood T cell repertoires in COVID-19. The protocol was immunoSEQ multiplex PCR, while the TCRdb copy is restricted to in-frame clones and leaves out a portion. The data hold about 270,000 clones, with around 81% observed a single time. Sequencing used peripheral blood. The receptor set was obtained from a woman aged 45 to 65 with active or convalescent COVID-19.

This clone was seen a handful of times. The rearrangement links TRBV2 to TRBJ1-1; 8 nucleotides line up with TRBD1. V was clipped by 11 bases and J by 5 bases; unmatched bases: 19. Germline values: CDR1 SNHLY, CDR2 FYNNEI. CDR3 length: 16 amino acids. CDR3 sequence (DNA): TGTGCCTCGAGACAGGGGCGCGGAGGACGTAGGACTGAAGCTTTCTTT. It encodes CASRQGRGGRRTEAFF.

The rearrangement joins TRBV6-5 to TRBJ2-7; 10 bases line up with TRBD2. Germline CDR1 and CDR2: MNHEY and SVGAGI. J lost 4 bases, V lost 5 bases, and 8 bases had no gene match. This CDR3 contains 15 residues. The CDR3 reads CASSPEASGSYEQYF. DNA of the CDR3: TGTGCCAGCAGTCCCGAGGCTAGCGGGAGTTACGAGCAGTACTTC.

The chain carries TRBV6-5 and TRBJ1-5; D gene uncertain. Germline V gives CDR1 MNHEY, CDR2 SVGAGI. Trimming cost V 6 bases and J 4 bases, with 13 bases left between them. The CDR3 covers 14 residues. The DNA of the CDR3 is TGTGCCAGCAGCTGGTCGTCCCGGAATCAGCCCCAGCATTTT. It is translated as CASSWSSRNQPQHF.

The rearrangement joins TRBV28 to TRBJ1-2; 9 nucleotides match TRBD1. The CDR3 extends over 14 amino acids. V was clipped by 5 bases and J by 8 bases; unmatched bases: 9. CDR1 MDHEN and CDR2 SYDVKM come from the germline V gene. CDR3: CASSPSDRGGGYTF. As DNA, the CDR3 is TGTGCCAGCAGTCCCTCGGACAGGGGAGGCGGCTACACCTTC.

The CDR3 region has the DNA TGTGCCAGTAGTATATCAGACAGGGGGCACGAGCAGTACTTC. Translation gives CASSISDRGHEQYF. This rearrangement joins TRBV19 to TRBJ2-7; 10 bases are a match to TRBD1. After removal of 2 bases from V and 5 bases from J, the junction contained 3 bases not matched to a gene. The CDR3 contains 14 residues. Germline V gene data show CDR1 as LNHDA and CDR2 as SQIVND (reference sequence).

The chain employs TRBV28 and TRBJ1-1; D ambiguous. V lost 5 bases and J 5 bases, leaving 9 bases between the germline ends. CDR1 and CDR2 from the germline V gene are MDHEN and SYDVKM. CDR3 length equals 12 residues. The CDR3 DNA reads as TGTGCCAGCAGTGTAGGGAGGACTGAAGCTTTCTTT. It is translated as CASSVGRTEAFF.

The chain has TRBV5-1 and TRBJ2-7; D gene ambiguous. The CDR3 contains 15 residues. Trimming removed 4 bases from V and 2 bases from J, with 16 bases in between. Germline-derived CDR1 and CDR2 are SGHRS and YFSETQ. The CDR3 reads CASSPSARVAYEQYF. Here the CDR3 DNA reads TGCGCCAGCAGCCCCTCCGCACGAGTGGCCTACGAGCAGTACTTC.

This clone has only one observation. The rearrangement links TRBV7-6 to TRBJ1-5; D ambiguous. The V end lost 5 bases, the J end lost 2 bases, and 13 bases lay between the germline ends. This CDR3 region has 15 residues. Germline CDR1 is SGHVS and CDR2 is FNYEAQ. The DNA for the CDR3 is TGTGCCAGCAGCCGCCTCCGGGGTCGCAATCAGCCCCAGCATTTT. Its translation is CASSRLRGRNQPQHF.

J is TRBJ2-7 and V is TRBV13; D is possibly TRBD1 (6 bases). Trimming took 1 base from V and 4 from J, leaving 14 bases between them. Per germline, CDR1 PRHDT and CDR2 FYEKMQ (reference sequence). The CDR3 loop spans 15 amino acids. The DNA of the CDR3 is TGTGCCAGCAGCTTAGTGTCTGGGGGCGGGTACGAGCAGTACTTC. This gives the protein CASSLVSGGGYEQYF. Full variable domain (missing parts from reference TRBV13 and TRBJ2-7): AAGVIQSPRHLIKEKRETATLKCYPIPRHDTVYWYQQGPGQDPQFLISFYEKMQSDKGSIPDRFSAQQFSDYHSELNMSSLELGDSALYFCASSLVSGGGYEQYFGPGTRLTVT.

This clone was detected only a few times. The chain is built from TRBV19 and TRBJ1-5, with 10 bases fitting TRBD1. Trimming took 7 bases from V and 0 from J; bases not matched to a gene: 6. CDR1 is LNHDA, CDR2 SQIVND, per germline (reference sequence). CDR3 length: 16 residues. CDR3 coding DNA: TGTGCCAGTAAGGGGGACAGGGGCCTTAGCAATCAGCCCCAGCATTTT. This translates into CASKGDRGLSNQPQHF.

The V and J genes are TRBV11-3 and TRBJ2-7, with 8 bases identical to TRBD2. The CDR3 spans 14 residues. The ends lost 5 bases at V and 0 bases at J; junction bases unmatched: 3. Germline V gene lookup returns CDR1 SGHNT and CDR2 YENEEA. CDR3 bases: TGTGCCAGCAGCCCCGGGAGGGACTCCTACGAGCAGTACTTC. Amino acid sequence: CASSPGRDSYEQYF.

The chain has TRBV5-1 and TRBJ2-5, with TRBD2 matching 10 bases. This CDR3 is built from 13 residues. The V gene end was trimmed by 0 bases and the J gene end by 11 bases; junction bases not matched to a gene: 4. Germline CDR1 is SGHRS and CDR2 is YFSETQ. CDR3 coding DNA: TGCGCCAGCAGCTTGGAGCTAGCGGGAGCTCAGTACTTC. This encodes CASSLELAGAQYF.

The chain recombines TRBV10-3 with TRBJ1-2; 7 bases line up with TRBD1. Unmatched junction bases numbered 5, after V lost 3 bases and J lost 7 bases. The germline gives CDR1 ENHRY, CDR2 SYGVKD. The CDR3 is 13 amino acids. This CDR3 reads CAISEGDRGGYTF. The CDR3, as DNA: TGTGCCATCAGTGAAGGGGACAGAGGTGGCTACACCTTC.

The V gene is TRBV29-1, the J gene TRBJ2-5, with 9 bases lining up with TRBD2. This CDR3 comprises 15 residues. V lost 3 bases, J lost 2 bases, and 7 bases stayed unmatched. CDR1 SQVTM and CDR2 ANQGSEA come from the germline V gene. The CDR3 DNA reads TGCAGCGTTGACGGTAGCGGGAGTAAGCAAGAGACCCAGTACTTC. Translation gives CSVDGSGSKQETQYF. Based on the CDR3 plus reference TRBV29-1 and TRBJ2-5, the full variable domain is SAVISQKPSRDICQRGTSLTIQCQVDSQVTMMFWYRQQPGQSLTLIATANQGSEATYESGFVIDKFPISRPNLTFSTLTVSNMSPEDSSIYLCSVDGSGSKQETQYFGPGTRLLVL.

The chain recombines TRBV19 with TRBJ2-1; 10 bases are shared with TRBD2. The CDR3 has 18 amino acids. CDR1 is LNHDA and CDR2 is SQIVND in the germline V gene (reference sequence). The J segment lost 3 bases and the V segment lost 3 bases, leaving 11 bases of the junction unmatched. Here the CDR3 DNA reads TGTGCCAGTAGTATCAGTCCTAGCGGGAGCCTTTTCTACAATGAGCAGTTCTTC. This translates into CASSISPSGSLFYNEQFF.

V and J are TRBV11-2 and TRBJ2-7; D might be TRBD2 (6 bases). Germline loops: CDR1 SGHAT, CDR2 FQNNGV. V lost 2 bases and J 0 bases, leaving 17 bases between the germline ends. The CDR3 runs 17 residues. CDR3 region: CASSLPHTTGDSYEQYF. The CDR3 nucleotides read TGTGCCAGCAGCTTACCCCATACGACGGGAGACTCCTACGAGCAGTACTTC.

The chain uses TRBV21-1 and TRBJ1-5; the table's TRBD1 call for D was not verified on the DNA. TRBV21-1 is deemed a pseudogene. CDR3 length: 16 residues. The CDR3 spells CASHDSGRGRDQPQHF. The DNA for the CDR3 is TGTGCCAGCCATGACTCGGGCAGGGGACGGGATCAGCCCCAGCATTTT.

This clone was observed a few times. The J gene is TRBJ2-3, the V gene TRBV6-5; D not resolved. The germline CDR1 and CDR2 sequences are MNHEY and SVGAGI. The CDR3 runs 12 residues. The V end was cut by 7 bases, the J end by 6 bases, with 11 bases between. The DNA for the CDR3 is TGTGCCAGCACTCTGACTGGTGATACGCAGTATTTT. Its translation: CASTLTGDTQYF.

The rearrangement uses TRBV15 and TRBJ1-4, with TRBD1 matching over 8 bases. Germline V gene lookup returns CDR1 LNHNV and CDR2 YYDKDF (reference sequence). V trimming: 5 bases; J trimming: 3 bases; junction bases outside the gene matches: 14. The CDR3 length is 18 residues. The CDR3 DNA follows: TGTGCCACCAGCCGCCACAGGGGGGTGCGAGACCCTAATGAAAAACTGTTTTTT. It encodes CATSRHRGVRDPNEKLFF.